This T cell receptor (beta chain) was sequenced for a study of OX40 agonist ivuxolimab in advanced cancers. Sequencing used immunoSEQ multiplex PCR; TCRdb keeps in-frame clones, though not all of them. Among tens of thousands of clones, about nine tenths were seen once, and the ten largest hold 0.45% to 0.7%. The germline V gene has CDR1 MNHNY and CDR2 SVGAGI (reference sequence). V dropped 7 bases and J dropped 3; count of bases not matched to a gene: 9. The CDR3 extends over 15 amino acids. No patient had autoimmune disease or received systemic immunosuppression. Samples of blood were obtained at baseline, on cycle 4 day 1, and on cycle 7 day 1.

The sequencing here drew on CD4+ or CD8+ T cells sorted from blood, taken in a trial of the OX40 agonist ivuxolimab. This clonotype was obtained from an adult with an advanced solid tumor such as melanoma, head and neck, liver or kidney cancer. The V and J genes are TRBV6-6 and TRBJ1-5; 7 positions agree with TRBD1. The CDR3 coding sequence is TGTGCCAGCAAGGAGGGGGCGATCAACAATCAGCCCCAGCATTTT. Its translation is CASKEGAINNQPQHF.